The 10 T cell receptor beta chains presented below share a single source sample, sequenced in a study of T cells in women clearing cervical HPV infection. This table comes from immunoSEQ multiplex PCR, and its TCRdb copy is limited to in-frame clones, with some not included. The sample's table shows more than 20,000 clones. Sequenced input: blood buffy coat. These receptors came from a woman aged 18 to 75 with a cervical HPV16 infection that either progressed to CIN3+ or cleared (not recorded which).

On this clone: The read terminates 3 residues ahead of where the CDR3 ends, so the germline J gene completes it. The chain links TRBV2 to TRBJ1-1, with D perhaps matching TRBD1 (5 bases). Trimming left V 7 bases short and J 0 bases short, with 15 bases between. Germline V gene sequence: CDR1 SNHLY, CDR2 FYNNEI. The CDR3 is 15 amino acids. The DNA read from the CDR3 is TGTGCCAGCAAATTATCGTGGGACTTGAACACTGAA. Protein sequence: CASKLSWDLNTE. The full CDR3 protein is CASKLSWDLNTEAFF.

As regards this clone: The DNA ends 3 residues before the CDR3 does, and the rest of the CDR3 is filled in from the germline J gene. The rearrangement joins TRBV30 to TRBJ1-5, with 8 positions matching TRBD1. The V segment lost 3 bases and the J segment 7 bases; nucleotides outside the gene matches: 8. Germline loops: CDR1 GTSNPN, CDR2 SVGIG (reference sequence). This CDR3 region has 14 residues. The DNA read from the CDR3 is TGTGCCTGGAGCCGAAACAGGGGGGCCCAGCCC. Its protein product is CAWSRNRGAQP. The whole CDR3 region reads CAWSRNRGAQPQHF.

In regard to this clone: The observed sequence ends 3 residues before the CDR3 terminus, with the missing tail filled in from the germline J gene. This chain uses TRBV19 with TRBJ1-1, with 8 bases identical to TRBD1. Germline lookup yields CDR1 LNHDA and CDR2 SQIVND (reference sequence). V trimming: 5 bases; J trimming: 4 bases; junction bases outside the gene matches: 9. CDR3 length: 15 residues. CDR3 region: CASSQDRDLGTEAFF. CDR3 DNA (partial): TGTGCCAGTAGTCAGGACAGGGATCTAGGCACTGAA.

CDR3 DNA, as far as it was read: TGTGCCAGCAGTCGGACAGGGCGGACCGGGGAG. Residues: CASSRTGRTGE. The whole CDR3 sequence is CASSRTGRTGELFF. The V gene is TRBV2, the J gene TRBJ2-2; 8 bases are shared with TRBD1. The CDR3 goes on 3 residues after the read ends, and that part is filled in from the germline J gene. The germline V gene has CDR1 SNHLY and CDR2 FYNNEI. Trimming at V came to 5 bases and at J to 5 bases, leaving 4 bases not matched to a gene. The CDR3 runs to 14 residues. Full variable domain (remainder filled in from reference TRBV2 and TRBJ2-2): EPEVTQTPSHQVTQMGQEVILRCVPISNHLYFYWYRQILGQKVEFLVSFYNNEISEKSEIFDDQFSVERPDGSNFTLKIRSTKLEDSAMYFCASSRTGRTGELFFGEGSRLTVL.

This clone is called medium-sized (0.01 to 0.1%) based on its frequency. The read stops 3 residues short of the end of the CDR3; the missing end is completed from the germline J gene. The V call is TRBV19, the J call TRBJ2-1, with D maybe TRBD2 (7 bases). CDR3 length: 16 amino acids. V was trimmed by 3 bases and J by 7 bases, leaving 19 bases between them. The germline gives CDR1 LNHDA, CDR2 SQIVND (reference sequence). The CDR3 loop is CASSIGRRGQLNEQFF. The CDR3 bases that were read are TGTGCCAGTAGTATCGGGCGGCGGGGGCAATTGAATGAG.

To note about this clone: The observed sequence ends 3 residues before the CDR3 terminus, with the missing tail filled in from the germline J gene. The chain joins TRBV5-4 to TRBJ1-6, with TRBD1 matching over 7 bases. CDR1 is SGHNT and CDR2 is YYREEE in the germline V gene (reference sequence). The CDR3 totals 15 residues. The CDR3 DNA, read in part, is TGTGCCAGCAGCCTAAAGACAGGGCCCCGTGGGCCC. Amino acids: CASSLKTGPRGP. Given in full, the CDR3 is CASSLKTGPRGPLHF.

As concerns this clone: The observed sequence ends 3 residues before the CDR3 terminus, with the missing tail filled in from the germline J gene. The chain has TRBV13 and TRBJ1-1; D might be TRBD1 (5 bases). V was shortened by 5 bases and J by 3 bases, with 13 bases between the two germline ends. Germline CDR1 reads PRHDT; CDR2 reads FYEKMQ (reference sequence). The CDR3 totals 14 residues. The CDR3 is CASSPGLWDTEAFF. CDR3 DNA, as far as it was read: TGTGCCAGCAGCCCGGGACTCTGGGACACTGAA.

Comments on this clone: At one of its ends the junction is not consistent with the germline gene, which may arise from a read error. The sequenced fragment ends 3 residues before the CDR3 boundary, so the rest is inferred from the germline J gene. The same CDR3 is also encoded by other DNA sequences in this sample. The chain links TRBV11-2 to TRBJ2-7, with 7 bases identical to TRBD1. Germline CDR1 and CDR2: SGHAT and FQNNGV. The CDR3 runs to 14 residues. The CDR3 spells CASSLDGTAYEQYF. Incomplete CDR3 DNA: TGTGCCAGTAGCTTAGACGGGACAGCCTACGAG. Supplemented by reference TRBV11-2 and TRBJ2-7, the full variable domain reads EAGVAQSPRYKIIEKRQSVAFWCNPISGHATLYWYQQILGQGPKLLIQFQNNGVVDDSQLPKDRFSAERLKGVDSTLKIQPAKLEDSAVYLCASSLDGTAYEQYFGPGTRLTVT.

Concerning this clone: The observed sequence ends 3 residues before the CDR3 terminus, with the missing tail filled in from the germline J gene. This chain joins TRBV7-2 and TRBJ2-2; the D is unclear. V lost 2 bases to trimming and J lost 1 base, with 5 bases between them. The germline gives CDR1 SGHTA, CDR2 FQGNSA. The CDR3 consists of 14 residues. CDR3 sequence reads: CASSLNRNTGELFF. The sequenced part of the CDR3 DNA is TGTGCCAGCAGCTTAAACAGGAACACCGGGGAG.

To note about this clone: The sequenced fragment ends 3 residues before the CDR3 boundary, so the rest is inferred from the germline J gene. The chain has TRBV5-3 and TRBJ1-1; 8 positions match TRBD1. TRBV5-3 is identified as an open reading frame with a role that is uncertain. V gave up 4 bases and J gave up 6 bases; unmatched junction bases: 11. The CDR3 totals 15 residues. The sequenced part of the CDR3 DNA is TGTGCCAGAAGCCCTCGGACAGGGCCGGACGCTGAA. This gives the protein CARSPRTGPDAE. The complete CDR3 reads CARSPRTGPDAEAFF.